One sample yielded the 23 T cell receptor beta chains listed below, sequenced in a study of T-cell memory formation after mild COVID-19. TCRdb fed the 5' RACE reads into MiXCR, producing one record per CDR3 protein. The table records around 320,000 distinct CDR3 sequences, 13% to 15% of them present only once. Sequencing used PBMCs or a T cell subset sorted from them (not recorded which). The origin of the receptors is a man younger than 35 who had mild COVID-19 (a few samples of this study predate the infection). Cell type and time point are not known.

This CDR3 is CASSDLGYQETQYF. DNA of the CDR3: TGTGCCAGCAGCGATCTGGGGTACCAAGAGACCCAGTACTTC. This chain links TRBV2 with TRBJ2-5; D is undetermined. Trimming stripped 6 bases from V and 0 bases from J, with 11 bases between. CDR3 length: 14 residues. Per the germline V gene, CDR1 is SNHLY and CDR2 is FYNNEI.

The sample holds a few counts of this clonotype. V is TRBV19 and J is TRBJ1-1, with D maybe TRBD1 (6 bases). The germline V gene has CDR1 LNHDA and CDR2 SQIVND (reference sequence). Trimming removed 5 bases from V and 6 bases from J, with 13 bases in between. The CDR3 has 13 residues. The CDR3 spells CASSRGRGAEAFF. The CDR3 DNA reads TGTGCCAGTAGTCGTGGAAGGGGGGCTGAAGCTTTCTTT.

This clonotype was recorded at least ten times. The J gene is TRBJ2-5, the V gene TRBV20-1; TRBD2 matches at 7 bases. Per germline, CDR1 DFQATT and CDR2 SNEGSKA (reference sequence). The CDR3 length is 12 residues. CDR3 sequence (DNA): TGCAGGGTAGCGGGCGAGGGGGAGACCCAGTACTTC. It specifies CRVAGEGETQYF.

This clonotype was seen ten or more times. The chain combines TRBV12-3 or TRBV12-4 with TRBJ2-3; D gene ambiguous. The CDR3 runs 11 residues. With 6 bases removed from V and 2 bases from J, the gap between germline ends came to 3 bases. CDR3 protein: CASSHTDTQYF. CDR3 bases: TGTGCCAGCAGCCACACAGATACGCAGTATTTT.

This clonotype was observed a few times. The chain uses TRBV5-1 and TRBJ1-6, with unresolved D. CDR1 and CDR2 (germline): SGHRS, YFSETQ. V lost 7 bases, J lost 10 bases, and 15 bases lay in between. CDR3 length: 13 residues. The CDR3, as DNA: TGCGCCAGCCATAAGGGATTGAGATCACCCCTCCACTTT. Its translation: CASHKGLRSPLHF. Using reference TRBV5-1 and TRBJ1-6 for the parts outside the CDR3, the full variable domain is KAGVTQTPRYLIKTRGQQVTLSCSPISGHRSVSWYQQTPGQGLQFLFEYFSETQRNKGNFPGRFSGRQFSNSRSEMNVSTLELGDSALYLCASHKGLRSPLHFGNGTRLTVT.

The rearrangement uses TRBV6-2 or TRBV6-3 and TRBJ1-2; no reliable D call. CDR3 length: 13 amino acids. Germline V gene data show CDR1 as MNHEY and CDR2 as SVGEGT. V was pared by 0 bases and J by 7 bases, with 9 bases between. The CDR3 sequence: CASSYSMEVGYTF. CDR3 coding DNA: TGTGCCAGCAGTTACTCGATGGAGGTTGGCTACACCTTC.

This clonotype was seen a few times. CDR3 sequence reads: CASSLNGVTDTQYF. DNA of the CDR3: TGCGCCAGCAGCTTGAATGGGGTCACAGATACGCAGTATTTT. The chain carries TRBV5-1 and TRBJ2-3; D is uncertain. Looked up from germline, CDR1 is SGHRS and CDR2 is YFSETQ. The CDR3 covers 14 residues. Trimming took 1 base from V and 2 from J, leaving 8 bases between them.

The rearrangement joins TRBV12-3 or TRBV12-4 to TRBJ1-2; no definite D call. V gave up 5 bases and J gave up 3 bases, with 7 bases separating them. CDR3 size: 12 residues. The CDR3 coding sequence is TGTGCCAGCAGTGGGCCCTACTATGGCTACACCTTC. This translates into CASSGPYYGYTF.

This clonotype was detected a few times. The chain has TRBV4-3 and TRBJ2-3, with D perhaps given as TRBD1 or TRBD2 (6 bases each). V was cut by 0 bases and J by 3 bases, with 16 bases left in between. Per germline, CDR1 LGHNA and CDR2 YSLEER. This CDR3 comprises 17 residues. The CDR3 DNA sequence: TGCGCCAGCAGCCAAGATACGCGGGGACATGGGACAGATACGCAGTATTTT. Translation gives CASSQDTRGHGTDTQYF.

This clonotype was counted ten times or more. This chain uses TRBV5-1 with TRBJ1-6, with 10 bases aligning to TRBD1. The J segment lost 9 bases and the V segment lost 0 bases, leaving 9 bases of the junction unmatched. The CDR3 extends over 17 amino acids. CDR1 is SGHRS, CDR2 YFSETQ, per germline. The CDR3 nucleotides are TGCGCCAGCAGCTTGGAGGGAATGGGACAGGGGTTTTCACCCCTCCACTTT. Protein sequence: CASSLEGMGQGFSPLHF.

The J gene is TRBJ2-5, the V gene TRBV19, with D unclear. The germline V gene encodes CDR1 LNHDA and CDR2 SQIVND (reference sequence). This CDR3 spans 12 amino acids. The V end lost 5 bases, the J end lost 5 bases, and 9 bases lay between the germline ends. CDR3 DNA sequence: TGTGCCAGTAGTGAATTTTTGGAGACCCAGTACTTC. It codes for CASSEFLETQYF.

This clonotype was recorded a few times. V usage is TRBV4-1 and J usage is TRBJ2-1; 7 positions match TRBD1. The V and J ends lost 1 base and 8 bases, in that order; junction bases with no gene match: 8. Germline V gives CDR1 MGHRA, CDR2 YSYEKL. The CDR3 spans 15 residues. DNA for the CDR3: TGCGCCAGCAGCCAAGGACAGGGTTCTGTCTATGAGCAGTTCTTC. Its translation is CASSQGQGSVYEQFF.

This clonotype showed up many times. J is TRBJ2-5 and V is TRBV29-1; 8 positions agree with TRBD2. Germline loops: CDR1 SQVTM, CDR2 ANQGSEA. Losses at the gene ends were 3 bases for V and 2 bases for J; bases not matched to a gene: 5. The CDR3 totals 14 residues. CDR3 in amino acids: CSVDGPSGQETQYF. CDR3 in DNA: TGCAGCGTTGATGGCCCTAGCGGGCAAGAGACCCAGTACTTC.

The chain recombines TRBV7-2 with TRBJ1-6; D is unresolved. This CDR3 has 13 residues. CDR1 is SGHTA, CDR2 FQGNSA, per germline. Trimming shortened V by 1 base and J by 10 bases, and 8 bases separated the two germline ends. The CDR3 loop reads CASSLVVGSPLHF. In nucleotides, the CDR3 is TGTGCCAGCAGCTTAGTGGTCGGGTCACCCCTCCACTTT.

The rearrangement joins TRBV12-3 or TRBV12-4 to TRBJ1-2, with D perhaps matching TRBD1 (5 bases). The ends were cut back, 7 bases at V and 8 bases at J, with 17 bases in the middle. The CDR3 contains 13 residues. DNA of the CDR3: TGTGCCAGCACGTGGGGCGTTCAGGTCGGCTACACCTTC. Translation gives CASTWGVQVGYTF.

CDR3 bases: TGTGCCAGCAGTGGGACCTCTGTCGAGCAGTACTTC. This sequence encodes CASSGTSVEQYF. The chain employs TRBV6-1 and TRBJ2-7; D is unclear. From germline, CDR1 is MNHNS and CDR2 SASEGT. This CDR3 is built from 12 residues. V was trimmed by 4 bases and J by 6 bases, leaving 10 bases between them.

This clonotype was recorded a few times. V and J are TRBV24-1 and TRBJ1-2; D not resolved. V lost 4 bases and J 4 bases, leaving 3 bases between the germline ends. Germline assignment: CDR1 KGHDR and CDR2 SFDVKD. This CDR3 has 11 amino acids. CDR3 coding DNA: TGTGCCACCAGTGACGTCTATGGCTACACCTTC. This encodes CATSDVYGYTF.

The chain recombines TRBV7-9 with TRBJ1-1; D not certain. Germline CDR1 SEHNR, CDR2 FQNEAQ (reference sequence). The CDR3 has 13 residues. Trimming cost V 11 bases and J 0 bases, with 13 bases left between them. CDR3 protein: CAAGKTVNTEAFF. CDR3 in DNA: TGTGCCGCGGGAAAGACGGTGAACACTGAAGCTTTCTTT.

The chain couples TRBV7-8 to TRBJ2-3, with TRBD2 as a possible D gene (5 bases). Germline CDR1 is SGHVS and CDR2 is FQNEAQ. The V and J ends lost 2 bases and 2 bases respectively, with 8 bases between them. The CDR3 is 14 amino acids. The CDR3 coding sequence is TGTGCCAGCAGCTTACGGGAAGCCACAGATACGCAGTATTTT. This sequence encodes CASSLREATDTQYF.

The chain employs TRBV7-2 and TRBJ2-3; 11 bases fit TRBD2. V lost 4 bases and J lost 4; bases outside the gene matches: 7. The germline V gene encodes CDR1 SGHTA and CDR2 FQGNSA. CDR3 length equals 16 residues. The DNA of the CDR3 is TGTGCCAGCAGCTGGTTAGCGGGGGGGATTTCAGATACGCAGTATTTT. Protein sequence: CASSWLAGGISDTQYF.

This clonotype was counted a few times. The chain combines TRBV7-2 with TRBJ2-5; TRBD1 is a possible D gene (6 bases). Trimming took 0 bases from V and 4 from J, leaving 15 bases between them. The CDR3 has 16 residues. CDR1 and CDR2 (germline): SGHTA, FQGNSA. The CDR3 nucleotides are TGTGCCAGCAGCTTAGCGGTTAGTCGAGGGGGAGAGACCCAGTACTTC. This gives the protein CASSLAVSRGGETQYF.

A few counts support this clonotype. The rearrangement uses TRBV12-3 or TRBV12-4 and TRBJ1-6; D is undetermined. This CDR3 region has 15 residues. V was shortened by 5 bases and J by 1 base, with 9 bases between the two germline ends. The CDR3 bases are TGTGCCAGCAGTCCTCAAGGATCCTATAATTCACCCCTCCACTTT. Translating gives CASSPQGSYNSPLHF.

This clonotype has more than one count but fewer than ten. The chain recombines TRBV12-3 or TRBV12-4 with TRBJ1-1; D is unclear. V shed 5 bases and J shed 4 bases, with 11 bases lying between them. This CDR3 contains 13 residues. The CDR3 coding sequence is TGTGCCAGCAGTCCCCAGTCAGGCACTGAAGCTTTCTTT. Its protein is CASSPQSGTEAFF.